Presented here are 20 T cell receptor beta chains from one specimen sequenced in a study of T cells in Graves' hyperthyroidism and ophthalmopathy. From RNA transcripts, TCR beta CDR3 regions were amplified. First-round RT-PCR with HTBI primers amplified the TCR CDR3 region. TCRdb recomputed calls from the multiplex PCR reads with MiXCR, one row per CDR3 protein. This sample yields roughly 420,000 distinct CDR3 sequences, of which approximately 14% are seen a single time; roughly 7.7% belongs to the top ten. The sample comprised blood. The receptors were gathered from a woman aged 18-29 years with Graves' hyperthyroidism.

For this clonotype: Possible read error: a much larger clone is one base away. J is TRBJ2-3 and V is TRBV12-3 or TRBV12-4, with TRBD2 matching 8 bases. V gave up 7 bases and J gave up 5 bases; unmatched junction bases: 14. This CDR3 has 16 amino acids. CDR3 in DNA: TGTGCCAGCACCTCAGGGTACGGGGGGGCCTTAGATACGCAGTATTTT. It codes for CASTSGYGGALDTQYF.

V usage is TRBV5-1 and J usage is TRBJ2-2; D remains ambiguous. The CDR3 loop spans 13 amino acids. Trimming took 3 bases from V and 14 from J, leaving 17 bases between them. CDR1 and CDR2 from the germline V gene are SGHRS and YFSETQ. CDR3 nucleotides: TGCGCCAGCAGCTCGCGGCAAGCCTCTATCCTGTTTTTT. It translates to CASSSRQASILFF.

This clonotype was seen a few times. J is TRBJ2-7 and V is TRBV6-2 or TRBV6-3; D is undetermined. The V end lost 6 bases, the J end lost 5 bases, and 20 bases lay between the germline ends. Germline values: CDR1 MNHEY, CDR2 SVGEGT. This CDR3 has 15 residues. CDR3 sequence (DNA): TGTGCCAGCAGCCTTAGGACGGTTATAAGGAACGAGCAGTACTTC. The encoded protein is CASSLRTVIRNEQYF.

The gene calls are TRBV10-3 and TRBJ2-1, with 9 bases matching TRBD1. CDR3 size: 15 residues. CDR1 is ENHRY, CDR2 SYGVKD, per germline. With V trimmed by 3 bases and J by 9 bases, 9 bases remained unmatched. CDR3 loop: CAISDGTGFSAEQFF. The CDR3 bases are TGTGCCATCAGTGATGGGACAGGGTTCTCCGCTGAGCAGTTCTTC.

The table lists this clonotype with many counts. The chain links TRBV7-9 to TRBJ2-3; a weak D match, TRBD2 (7 bases). Between the trimmed V and J ends, which lost 4 bases and 0 bases, there was a span of 17 bases. CDR1 is SEHNR, CDR2 FQNEAQ, per germline (reference sequence). The CDR3 consists of 17 residues. This CDR3 reads CASSSGGAAPSTDTQYF. The CDR3 bases are TGTGCCAGCAGCTCTGGGGGGGCGGCCCCTAGCACAGATACGCAGTATTTT.

The sample holds many counts of this clonotype. The V call is TRBV19, the J call TRBJ1-4; 9 nucleotides match TRBD1. Germline V gene lookup returns CDR1 LNHDA and CDR2 SQIVND (reference sequence). V shed 6 bases, J shed 8 bases, and the junction held 10 bases outside the gene matches. The length of the CDR3 is 15 residues. CDR3 nucleotides: TGTGCCAGTAGCGGTACGGACAGGGGAAAAGAAAAACTGTTTTTT. Its translation: CASSGTDRGKEKLFF.

The chain links TRBV19 to TRBJ1-2, with TRBD1 matching over 8 bases. CDR3 length equals 17 residues. CDR1 LNHDA and CDR2 SQIVND come from the germline V gene (reference sequence). J lost 4 bases, V lost 2 bases, and 12 bases had no gene match. The DNA for the CDR3 is TGTGCCAGTAGTATAATCCCCGGACAGGGCTTTGGCTATGGCTACACCTTC. Translating gives CASSIIPGQGFGYGYTF.

CDR3: CASGLLPNEQFF. CDR3 bases: TGTGCTAGTGGTTTGCTTCCGAATGAGCAGTTCTTC. The rearrangement links TRBV12-5 to TRBJ2-1; no definite D call. The CDR3 extends over 12 amino acids. Trimming pared 2 bases from V and 7 bases from J, leaving 6 bases between. Germline lookup yields CDR1 LGHNT and CDR2 FRNRAP. The full variable domain, in which reference TRBV12-5 and TRBJ2-1 provide the parts outside the CDR3, is DARVTQTPRHKVTEMGQEVTMRCQPILGHNTVFWYRQTMMQGLELLAYFRNRAPLDDSGMPKDRFSAEMPDATLATLKIQPSEPRDSAVYFCASGLLPNEQFFGPGTRLTVL.

This clonotype was seen more than once but under ten times. The V call is TRBV9, the J call TRBJ2-7; no firm D call. Trimming stripped 7 bases from V and 5 bases from J, with 19 bases between. Germline V lookup: CDR1 SGDLS, CDR2 YYNGEE. The CDR3 has 14 amino acids. The CDR3 DNA follows: TGTGCCAGCGGTCGCCTGACTGTTCCTAACGAGCAGTACTTC. Its translation is CASGRLTVPNEQYF.

This clonotype was observed a handful of times. V gene TRBV20-1 combines with J gene TRBJ2-5; 11 bases are a match to TRBD1. V shed 5 bases and J 4 bases; nucleotides not matched to a gene: 12. Germline V CDR1 and CDR2: DFQATT, SNEGSKA (reference sequence). The length of the CDR3 is 16 residues. The CDR3 protein is CSASNPRDRGGETQYF. Written as DNA, the CDR3 is TGCAGTGCTTCCAATCCCCGGGACAGGGGGGGAGAGACCCAGTACTTC.

In this sample, this clonotype turned up many times. The chain uses TRBV3-1 and TRBJ2-3; 10 positions agree with TRBD2. The CDR3 extends over 15 amino acids. Unmatched junction bases numbered 1, after V lost 4 bases and J lost 0 bases. The V gene's germline CDR1 is LGHDT and CDR2 YNNKEL (reference sequence). CDR3 DNA sequence: TGTGCCAGCAGCCCGACTAGCGGGAGCACAGATACGCAGTATTTT. This encodes CASSPTSGSTDTQYF.

This clonotype was counted between two and nine times. V and J are TRBV30 and TRBJ2-3; 7 nucleotides match TRBD1. Germline lookup yields CDR1 GTSNPN and CDR2 SVGIG (reference sequence). The CDR3 is 15 residues long. V trimming: 4 bases; J trimming: 6 bases; junction bases outside the gene matches: 13. CDR3 nucleotides: TGTGCCTGGATTCGACAGGGAAGGGGTTGGGATACGCAGTATTTT. Translating gives CAWIRQGRGWDTQYF.

The chain links TRBV5-5 to TRBJ2-1; the match to TRBD2 covers 7 bases. Germline values: CDR1 SGHKS, CDR2 YYEKEE (reference sequence). The junction had 12 bases not matched to a gene; V was cut back by 8 bases and J by 4 bases. The CDR3 has 15 residues. The CDR3 reads CASRPRIAGYNEQFF. In DNA, the CDR3 is TGTGCCAGTAGACCCCGAATAGCGGGTTACAATGAGCAGTTCTTC.

This clonotype was found many times. This chain joins TRBV18 and TRBJ1-6, with TRBD1 as a possible D gene (5 bases). This CDR3 region has 18 residues. V dropped 1 base and J dropped 8 bases, with 21 bases sitting between them. Per germline, CDR1 KGHSH and CDR2 LQKENI. This CDR3 is CASSPRVDSSSGDSPLHF. The CDR3 DNA reads as TGTGCCAGCTCACCACGGGTTGATTCAAGCTCGGGGGATTCACCCCTCCACTTT.

In its sample, this clonotype was seen many times. V and J are TRBV28 and TRBJ1-2; 7 nucleotides match TRBD1. Germline trimming cut 6 bases from V and 3 bases from J; bases unmatched to any gene: 7. Per germline, CDR1 MDHEN and CDR2 SYDVKM. The CDR3 contains 14 residues. The CDR3 is CASRTHRGDYGYTF. CDR3 nucleotides: TGTGCCAGCAGAACGCACAGGGGAGACTATGGCTACACCTTC.

This clonotype showed up many times. V is TRBV11-2 and J is TRBJ2-5; D possibly matches TRBD1 or TRBD2 (5 bases each). The CDR3 spans 15 residues. CDR1 and CDR2 from the germline V gene are SGHAT and FQNNGV. V shed 3 bases and J shed 6 bases, with 17 bases lying between them. The CDR3, as DNA: TGTGCCAGCAGCTTTCAGGTCCAGGGAGACAAGACCCAGTACTTC. Its translation: CASSFQVQGDKTQYF.

This clonotype was detected many times. The chain links TRBV3-1 to TRBJ2-7; perhaps TRBD1 as D (7 bases). V lost 0 bases, J lost 2 bases, and 14 bases lay in between. The CDR3 runs 16 residues. Germline CDR1 is LGHDT and CDR2 is YNNKEL (reference sequence). CDR3 DNA sequence: TGTGCCAGCAGCCAAGAGTGGCAGGGGGGCCCCTACGAGCAGTACTTC. Encoded protein: CASSQEWQGGPYEQYF.

J is TRBJ1-5 and V is TRBV5-5; TRBD1 aligns across 12 bases. The CDR3 has 15 residues. Germline CDR1 and CDR2: SGHKS and YYEKEE (reference sequence). The trim removed 3 bases at V and 8 bases at J, leaving 6 bases unmatched. CDR3 residues: CASSSGTGGSEPQHF. The CDR3 DNA is TGTGCCAGCAGCTCCGGGACAGGGGGCAGTGAGCCCCAGCATTTT.

In its sample, this clonotype was seen many times. The chain joins TRBV5-1 to TRBJ2-7; D is perhaps TRBD2 (5 bases). CDR1 and CDR2 from the germline V gene are SGHRS and YFSETQ. The V gene lost 1 base and the J gene lost 2 bases, with 10 bases spanning the gap. CDR3 size: 14 residues. The CDR3 here is CASSLRTGAYEQYF. Written as DNA, the CDR3 is TGCGCCAGCAGCTTGAGGACTGGCGCCTACGAGCAGTACTTC. Combining the CDR3 with reference TRBV5-1 and TRBJ2-7 gives the whole variable domain KAGVTQTPRYLIKTRGQQVTLSCSPISGHRSVSWYQQTPGQGLQFLFEYFSETQRNKGNFPGRFSGRQFSNSRSEMNVSTLELGDSALYLCASSLRTGAYEQYFGPGTRLTVT.

This clonotype occurred many times. The chain recombines TRBV6-1 with TRBJ2-1, with no clear D. This CDR3 contains 11 residues. Germline CDR1 MNHNS, CDR2 SASEGT. Trimming left V 7 bases short and J 3 bases short, with 4 bases between. The CDR3 is CASTGYNEQFF. CDR3 nucleotide sequence: TGTGCCAGCACGGGCTACAATGAGCAGTTCTTC.